This record covers a single TCR beta chain. Its cognate antigen is unknown. The lymph nodes were axillary draining lymph nodes from breast cancer patients. Germline values: CDR1 SEHNR, CDR2 FQNEAQ (reference sequence). This CDR3 comprises 16 residues. The V end was cut by 3 bases, the J end by 2 bases, with 16 bases between. These data come from a study of breast tumors, draining lymph nodes, adjacent tissues. General study findings and limits: Tumor TCR diversity was below lymph nodes but above nontumor tissue.

TCRdb used MiXCR to reprocess the multiplex PCR reads, holding one entry per CDR3 protein. The sample includes 84,000 or so distinct CDR3 sequences, roughly 29% of them seen just once. V is TRBV7-9 and J is TRBJ2-5; D is unresolved. This clonotype was sampled from a female donor with breast cancer. Some clones in this sample may be carry-over from other donors' samples. Sequences were obtained from axillary lymph node tissue. The CDR3 is CASSFKDRRSQETQYF. CDR3 nucleotide sequence: TGTGCCAGCAGCTTCAAGGACCGGCGCTCTCAAGAGACCCAGTACTTC.